The next 24 T cell receptor beta chains were all read from a single sample in a study of T cell changes during pregnancy in multiple sclerosis. Profiling relied on immunoSEQ multiplex PCR, and the TCRdb table lists in-frame clones only, not all of them. Of approximately 110,000 clones listed, about 90% are singletons. Specimen: peripheral blood, collected in the third trimester of pregnancy. These receptors came from a female donor with multiple sclerosis, enrolled in a pregnancy study.

The V gene is TRBV28, the J gene TRBJ2-5, with 10 bases fitting TRBD2. The CDR3 consists of 15 residues. Germline CDR1 reads MDHEN; CDR2 reads SYDVKM. Trimming took 1 base from V and 4 from J; bases not matched to a gene: 3. The CDR3 protein is CASSLSASGRETQYF. The CDR3 DNA reads TGTGCCAGCAGTTTATCGGCTAGCGGGAGAGAGACCCAGTACTTC.

The V and J genes are TRBV7-8 and TRBJ2-1; D is perhaps TRBD2 (6 bases). Germline CDR1 reads SGHVS; CDR2 reads FQNEAQ. The CDR3 is 14 residues long. Trimming pared 5 bases from V and 6 bases from J, leaving 14 bases between. CDR3 in DNA: TGTGCCAGCAGCAGTACACTAGCTCCCAATGAGCAGTTCTTC. Its translation is CASSSTLAPNEQFF.

The chain is built from TRBV14 and TRBJ2-3, with D possibly matching TRBD2 (5 bases). This CDR3 has 15 residues. Germline V CDR1 and CDR2: SGHDN, FVKESK. V shed 0 bases and J shed 6 bases, with 13 bases lying between them. The CDR3 DNA reads TGTGCCAGCAGCCAAGATCCCGGGGTCGGGGATACGCAGTATTTT. This gives the protein CASSQDPGVGDTQYF.

The rearrangement uses TRBV5-1 and TRBJ2-7; TRBD1 might be the D (6 bases). Germline assignment: CDR1 SGHRS and CDR2 YFSETQ. V was shortened by 2 bases and J by 4 bases, with 7 bases between the two germline ends. This CDR3 has 12 residues. The CDR3 is CASSFDRYEQYF. The CDR3 nucleotides are TGCGCCAGCAGCTTCGACAGGTACGAGCAGTACTTC.

V gene TRBV6-6 combines with J gene TRBJ1-1; 7 bases agree with TRBD1. This CDR3 spans 15 amino acids. V trimming: 5 bases; J trimming: 5 bases; junction bases outside the gene matches: 11. Germline V gene data show CDR1 as MNHNY and CDR2 as SVGAGI (reference sequence). CDR3 loop: CASSIPRGRRTEAFF. As DNA, the CDR3 is TGTGCCAGCAGTATACCTAGGGGGCGCCGGACTGAAGCTTTCTTT.

This sequence joins TRBV7-2 and TRBJ1-5, with 7 bases matching TRBD1. The ends lost 1 base at V and 1 base at J; junction bases unmatched: 1. Germline CDR1 and CDR2: SGHTA and FQGNSA. The CDR3 length is 15 residues. Written as DNA, the CDR3 is TGTGCCAGCAGCTTAGGCAGGGGGAGCAATCAGCCCCAGCATTTT. Amino acids: CASSLGRGSNQPQHF.

The chain employs TRBV6-6 and TRBJ2-1, with 7 bases lining up with TRBD1. V gave up 2 bases and J gave up 7 bases; unmatched junction bases: 5. This CDR3 has 14 residues. Germline V gene sequence: CDR1 MNHNY, CDR2 SVGAGI (reference sequence). The CDR3 is CASSYEGAQNEQFF. In DNA, the CDR3 is TGTGCCAGCAGTTACGAGGGGGCCCAAAATGAGCAGTTCTTC.

The chain is built from TRBV6-4 and TRBJ1-4; 7 positions match TRBD1. The trim removed 3 bases at V and 8 bases at J, leaving 3 bases unmatched. Germline CDR1 reads MRHNA; CDR2 reads SNTAGT. The CDR3 spans 13 residues. The CDR3 reads CASSEDRDEKLFF. CDR3 in DNA: TGTGCCAGCAGTGAAGACAGGGACGAAAAACTGTTTTTT.

This chain links TRBV10-1 with TRBJ1-1; 11 nucleotides agree with TRBD1. The V gene end was trimmed by 2 bases and the J gene end by 6 bases; junction bases not matched to a gene: 2. The CDR3 covers 14 residues. Germline V gene sequence: CDR1 WNHNN, CDR2 SYGVQD (reference sequence). The CDR3 bases are TGCGCCAGCAGTGAGACGGGACAGGGGGCTGAAGCTTTCTTT. Translation gives CASSETGQGAEAFF.

The genes are TRBV27 and TRBJ2-4; 8 bases line up with TRBD1. The CDR3 runs 15 residues. The junction had 5 bases not matched to a gene; V was cut back by 4 bases and J by 3 bases. Germline lookup yields CDR1 MNHEY and CDR2 SMNVEV (reference sequence). In DNA form, the CDR3 reads TGTGCCAGCAGTTATGACAGGGGAGTCAAAAACATTCAGTACTTC. Protein sequence: CASSYDRGVKNIQYF.

The rearrangement links TRBV27 to TRBJ1-5; D uncertain. V shed 0 bases and J shed 0 bases, with 6 bases lying between them. The CDR3 is made up of 15 amino acids. Per the germline V gene, CDR1 is MNHEY and CDR2 is SMNVEV (reference sequence). The CDR3 region has the DNA TGTGCCAGCAGTTTATCGTGGGCTAGCAATCAGCCCCAGCATTTT. Protein product: CASSLSWASNQPQHF.

The chain links TRBV10-2 to TRBJ2-7; the match to TRBD2 covers 10 bases. CDR1 WSHSY and CDR2 SAAADI come from the germline V gene. The V segment lost 6 bases and the J segment 5 bases; nucleotides outside the gene matches: 7. This CDR3 region has 14 residues. The CDR3: CASRGLAKLNEQYF. The CDR3 DNA reads as TGCGCCAGCAGGGGACTAGCGAAGCTTAACGAGCAGTACTTC.

On this clone: The same CDR3 is also encoded by other DNA sequences in this sample. This CDR3 reads CASSLRQGTEAFF. The CDR3 nucleotides are TGTGCCAGCAGCCTCAGACAGGGGACTGAAGCTTTCTTT. V and J are TRBV13 and TRBJ1-1; 8 bases map to TRBD1. The CDR3 has 13 residues. Germline V gives CDR1 PRHDT, CDR2 FYEKMQ (reference sequence). V shed 5 bases and J 5 bases; nucleotides not matched to a gene: 4.

The V gene is TRBV2, the J gene TRBJ2-4, with a weak D call TRBD2 (6 bases). There are 15 residues in the CDR3. Per the germline V gene, CDR1 is SNHLY and CDR2 is FYNNEI. Trimming removed 4 bases from V and 2 bases from J, with 12 bases in between. The CDR3, as DNA: TGTGCCAGCAGTGTATCGGGGGATCCCAAAAACATTCAGTACTTC. Translating gives CASSVSGDPKNIQYF.

The genes are TRBV5-4 and TRBJ1-1; D not resolved. The CDR3 is 13 residues long. The V gene lost 4 bases and the J gene lost 0 bases, with 7 bases spanning the gap. Germline V gives CDR1 SGHNT, CDR2 YYREEE (reference sequence). The CDR3: CASSPSLNTEAFF. The CDR3 DNA sequence: TGTGCCAGCAGCCCCAGTTTGAACACTGAAGCTTTCTTT.

The chain recombines TRBV19 with TRBJ2-1, with 9 bases matching TRBD1. Trimming at V came to 5 bases and at J to 4 bases, leaving 9 bases not matched to a gene. Germline CDR1 and CDR2: LNHDA and SQIVND (reference sequence). There are 16 residues in the CDR3. This CDR3 reads CASSAPGTGNYNEQFF. CDR3 sequence (DNA): TGTGCCAGTAGTGCCCCCGGGACAGGGAATTACAATGAGCAGTTCTTC. Variable domain in full (rest from reference TRBV19 and TRBJ2-1): DGGITQSPKYLFRKEGQNVTLSCEQNLNHDAMYWYRQDPGQGLRLIYYSQIVNDFQKGDIAEGYSVSREKKESFPLTVTSAQKNPTAFYLCASSAPGTGNYNEQFFGPGTRLTVL.

V and J are TRBV29-1 and TRBJ1-1; D not certain. The CDR3 extends over 12 amino acids. Deletions cut 7 bases from V and 2 bases from J, with 11 bases between. Germline CDR1 SQVTM, CDR2 ANQGSEA. CDR3 DNA: TGCAGCGGGAGGGTTAGTAACACTGAAGCTTTCTTT. Its protein product is CSGRVSNTEAFF.

This chain links TRBV15 with TRBJ1-2; D is undetermined. This CDR3 is built from 15 residues. The germline CDR1 and CDR2 sequences are LNHNV and YYDKDF (reference sequence). V lost 2 bases, J lost 4 bases, and 14 bases lay in between. The CDR3 DNA is TGTGCCACCAGCAGACAAAGTCCCTCTAGCTATGGCTACACCTTC. Its translation: CATSRQSPSSYGYTF.

CDR3 residues: CASSPQGVSNQPQHF. In DNA, the CDR3 is TGTGCCAGTAGTCCTCAGGGGGTCAGCAATCAGCCCCAGCATTTT. The rearrangement uses TRBV19 and TRBJ1-5; 7 nucleotides line up with TRBD1. CDR3 size: 15 residues. V shed 5 bases and J 1 base; nucleotides not matched to a gene: 5. Germline CDR1 reads LNHDA; CDR2 reads SQIVND (reference sequence). The full variable domain, with the rest looked up from reference TRBV19 and TRBJ1-5, is DGGITQSPKYLFRKEGQNVTLSCEQNLNHDAMYWYRQDPGQGLRLIYYSQIVNDFQKGDIAEGYSVSREKKESFPLTVTSAQKNPTAFYLCASSPQGVSNQPQHFGDGTRLSIL.

V and J are TRBV5-1 and TRBJ2-7; D remains ambiguous. The CDR3 has 14 residues. Trimming removed 5 bases at V and 0 bases at J, with 12 bases between. Germline-derived CDR1 and CDR2 are SGHRS and YFSETQ. The CDR3 spells CASSLDTVSYEQYF. In nucleotides, the CDR3 is TGCGCCAGCAGTCTCGACACGGTCTCCTACGAGCAGTACTTC. The complete variable domain, with remaining parts taken from reference TRBV5-1 and TRBJ2-7, reads KAGVTQTPRYLIKTRGQQVTLSCSPISGHRSVSWYQQTPGQGLQFLFEYFSETQRNKGNFPGRFSGRQFSNSRSEMNVSTLELGDSALYLCASSLDTVSYEQYFGPGTRLTVT.

This clone was found once. The V and J genes are TRBV7-6 and TRBJ1-5, with 12 bases fitting TRBD1. Germline assignment: CDR1 SGHVS and CDR2 FNYEAQ. Trimming removed 3 bases from V and 5 bases from J; junction bases left unmatched: 5. There are 16 residues in the CDR3. The CDR3 is CASSFGTGGWDQPQHF. CDR3 DNA sequence: TGTGCCAGCAGCTTCGGGACAGGGGGCTGGGATCAGCCCCAGCATTTT.

The V call is TRBV5-8, the J call TRBJ1-5, with D unclear. Between the trimmed V and J ends, which lost 4 bases and 4 bases, there was a span of 6 bases. Germline V CDR1 and CDR2: SGHTS, YDEGEE. This CDR3 has 12 residues. The CDR3: CASSQRNQPQHF. CDR3 bases: TGTGCCAGCAGCCAGAGGAATCAGCCCCAGCATTTT.

This chain joins TRBV28 and TRBJ2-2, with 8 bases that match TRBD1. CDR1 and CDR2 (germline): MDHEN, SYDVKM. The length of the CDR3 is 15 residues. The V and J ends lost 1 base and 5 bases, in that order; junction bases with no gene match: 3. CDR3 loop: CASSLSRGRTGELFF. The CDR3 nucleotides read TGTGCCAGCAGTTTATCCAGGGGGCGGACCGGGGAGCTGTTTTTT.

The genes are TRBV7-3 and TRBJ2-1, with D possibly being TRBD2 (5 bases). The V gene's germline CDR1 is SGHTA and CDR2 FQGTGA. The CDR3 runs to 13 residues. V was pared by 5 bases and J by 7 bases, with 12 bases between. The CDR3 is CASSLGLYNEQFF. In nucleotides, the CDR3 is TGTGCCAGCAGCCTAGGACTCTATAATGAGCAGTTCTTC.